A selection of T cell receptor beta chains follows, all from one sample in a study of Graves' ophthalmopathy and Graves' hyperthyroidism. Each CDR3 protein gets one entry after TCRdb re-called the multiplex PCR reads with MiXCR. In the table there are about 370,000 distinct CDR3 sequences, around 19% of which are singletons. Material: peripheral blood. All receptors derive from a woman under 30 with Graves' ophthalmopathy. The CDR3 runs from the conserved cysteine through the conserved F or W. Fields, in order: V gene, CDR3 protein.

TRBV7-9	CASSPPGGLPYEQYF
TRBV2	CASRRGGFDEQYF
TRBV28	CASSTGGGGVDYGYTF
TRBV4-3	CASSQEPGQGGTEAFF
TRBV20-1	CSATAYGYTF
TRBV30	CAWERAGGRQETQYF
TRBV15	CATSRGLRQAKNIQYF
TRBV28	CASSLLPLYEQYF
TRBV28	CASSLGRGRETQYF
TRBV6-2/TRBV6-3	CASRPVLAGGPSEDTDTQYF
TRBV6-2/TRBV6-3	CASSYSWLLRDSPLHF
TRBV30	CAWSVGPSAEQYF
TRBV4-2	CASSPTPSDGNSPLHF
TRBV11-1	CASSLTGEVRYGYTF
TRBV6-5	CASSYSSAANSPLHF
TRBV6-1	CASNRYLQETQYF
TRBV27	CASSFSSQNIQYF
TRBV6-5	CASSYDVGRNIQYF
TRBV28	CASSDTGGLEAFF
TRBV5-5	CASSAMPGRNSPLHF
TRBV6-1	CASNTGTGGYEQYF
TRBV6-2/TRBV6-3	CASSPFRVTGELFF
TRBV30	CAWSAQGAAFF
TRBV28	CASTRGGMGETQYF
TRBV18	CASSPGQTNIQYF
TRBV20-1	CSLGTVPYEQYF
TRBV7-2	CASSLREDYEQYF
TRBV28	CASSQRQGTGNTIYF
TRBV6-2/TRBV6-3	CASSFTRGMNTEAFF
TRBV27	CASSSRTGNSNQPQHF
TRBV15	CATSRAPEIDEAFF
TRBV28	CASSPAGTSGTDTQYF
TRBV7-2	CASSLEALPLEQYF
TRBV3-1	CASSQGWWRGRGETQYF
TRBV6-2/TRBV6-3	CASSPGETGTFQETQYF
TRBV4-3	CASSPEREISYEQYF
TRBV11-2	CASSSPWVQGTSGYTF
TRBV28	CASTREQTQYF
TRBV20-1	CSARIPYEQYF
TRBV28	CASISGTGYEQYF
TRBV28	CASKDLMEPQHF
TRBV3-1	CASSTTGYTEAFF